This section outlines one T cell receptor beta chain sequence together with its context. V was shortened by 9 bases and J by 1 base, with 15 bases between the two germline ends. Germline CDR1 MNHEY, CDR2 SMNVEV (reference sequence). The CDR3 spans 14 residues. The table came from immunoSEQ multiplex PCR; TCRdb's copy has only in-frame clones and leaves some out. This table has 150,000 to 200,000 clones, more than 80% appearing once. The data originate from a study of cytomegalovirus exposure and HLA in healthy donors. Sequencing was done on a sample of PBMCs. The V and J genes are TRBV27 and TRBJ1-1; the D gene is possibly TRBD1 (5 bases). This receptor was identified in a young man in good health and CMV-seropositive. This CDR3 is CARGIGGGNTEAFF. CDR3 DNA: TGTGCCAGGGGGATTGGGGGGGGGAACACTGAAGCTTTCTTT.